This T cell receptor beta chain originates from a study of cytomegalovirus exposure and HLA in healthy donors. Overall study findings and caveats: In vitro checks showed that a few CMV-associated chains really do target CMV antigens. Some TCR beta chains (around 160 of them) were listed as cytomegalovirus-associated. HLA-A and HLA-B allele assignments for most subjects were reportedly predicted accurately using TCR beta sequences. Equally common other TCR beta chains were less clonally expanded than HLA-associated ones, a later analysis found.

Germline CDR1 LNHDA, CDR2 SQIVND (reference sequence). V lost 4 bases and J lost 2; bases outside the gene matches: 11. There are 18 residues in the CDR3. On this clone: Its antigen is not identified.

It was with 60 Vbeta and 13 Jbeta primers that the PCR ran. The data were produced by immunoSEQ multiplex PCR, yet TCRdb's version contains in-frame clones alone and is incomplete. The sample is made up of tens of thousands of clones, and the top ten hold under 3% of it. This receptor was identified in a female donor in good health and CMV-seronegative. Sequencing input: PBMCs. This chain joins TRBV19 and TRBJ1-5, with TRBD1 identical over 10 bases. The CDR3 region has the DNA TGTGCCAGTAGTACCCGGGACAGGGGTTCGGGTGGCAATCAGCCCCAGCATTTT. This sequence encodes CASSTRDRGSGGNQPQHF.